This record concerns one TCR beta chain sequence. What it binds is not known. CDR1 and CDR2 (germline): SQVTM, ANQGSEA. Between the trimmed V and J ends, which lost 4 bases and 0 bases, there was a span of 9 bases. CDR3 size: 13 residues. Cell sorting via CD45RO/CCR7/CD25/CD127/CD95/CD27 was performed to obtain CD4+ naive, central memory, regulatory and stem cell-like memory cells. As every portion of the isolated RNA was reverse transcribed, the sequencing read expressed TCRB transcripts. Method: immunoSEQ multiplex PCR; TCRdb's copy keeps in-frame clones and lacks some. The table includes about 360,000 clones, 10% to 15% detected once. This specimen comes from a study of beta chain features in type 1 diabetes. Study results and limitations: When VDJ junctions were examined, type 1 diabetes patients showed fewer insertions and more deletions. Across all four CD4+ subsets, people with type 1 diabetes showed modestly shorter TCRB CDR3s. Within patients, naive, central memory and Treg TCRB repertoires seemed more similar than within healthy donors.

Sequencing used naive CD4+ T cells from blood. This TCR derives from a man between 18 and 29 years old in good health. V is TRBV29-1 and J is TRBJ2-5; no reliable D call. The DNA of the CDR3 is TGCAGCGTTGCTAAGCAGGACCAAGAGACCCAGTACTTC. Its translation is CSVAKQDQETQYF.